One sample yielded the 22 T cell receptor beta chains listed below, sequenced in a study of T-cell reconstitution after alpha-beta-depleted transplantation in children. The authors prepared the TCRbeta library with unique molecular identifiers. TCRdb passed the PCR reads through MiXCR, listing each CDR3 protein once. The sample lists 150,000 to 250,000 distinct CDR3 sequences; about 15% were seen once. The specimen comprised PBMCs from the stem cell graft donor, sampled from the stem cell graft. These receptors came from a human donor who donated a stem cell graft to a child with acute lymphoblastic leukemia.

This clonotype appeared many times. The chain carries TRBV5-1 and TRBJ2-1; D unclear. The ends were cut back, 6 bases at V and 7 bases at J, with 8 bases in the middle. The germline V gene has CDR1 SGHRS and CDR2 YFSETQ. The CDR3 runs 11 residues. The CDR3 sequence: CASTLKNEQFF. The CDR3 bases are TGCGCCAGCACCCTTAAGAATGAGCAGTTCTTC.

To note about this clonotype: It may be a read error: a sequence one base away is much more abundant. The genes are TRBV18 and TRBJ2-7; no clear D gene. There are 13 residues in the CDR3. V lost 4 bases, J lost 2 bases, and 9 bases lay in between. Looked up from germline, CDR1 is KGHSH and CDR2 is LQKENI. DNA of the CDR3: TGTGCCAGCTCACTATATGGGCCCTACGAGCAGTACTTC. Residues: CASSLYGPYEQYF.

There are many counts of this clonotype. The chain employs TRBV7-9 and TRBJ2-1; weak D call: TRBD2 (6 bases). CDR1 is SEHNR and CDR2 is FQNEAQ in the germline V gene (reference sequence). This CDR3 has 18 amino acids. The V end lost 5 bases, the J end lost 2 bases, and 22 bases lay between the germline ends. The CDR3 DNA follows: TGTGCCAGCAGCGCCCCCCGCCGTGGTAGCGGACCCTACAATGAGCAGTTCTTC. It codes for CASSAPRRGSGPYNEQFF.

This clonotype occurred a few times. The V and J genes are TRBV9 and TRBJ1-2; 10 bases are shared with TRBD1. J gave up 7 bases and V 4 bases, and 7 bases lay outside the gene matches. CDR3 length equals 14 residues. CDR1 and CDR2 (germline): SGDLS, YYNGEE. CDR3 bases: TGTGCCAGCAGCCCGAGGACAGGGGGATTTGGCTACACCTTC. Its translation is CASSPRTGGFGYTF.

This clonotype was detected many times. CDR3: CASSLVAGRKGSEQYF. The CDR3 DNA reads as TGCGCCAGCAGCTTGGTGGCGGGGCGAAAGGGATCCGAGCAGTACTTC. The V call is TRBV5-1, the J call TRBJ2-7, with D perhaps TRBD2 (6 bases). V was pared by 0 bases and J by 6 bases, with 19 bases between. CDR3 length: 16 residues. Per germline, CDR1 SGHRS and CDR2 YFSETQ.

In its sample, this clonotype was seen many times. CDR3 sequence reads: CASSPRLAGTGGELFF. The DNA of the CDR3 is TGTGCCAGCAGCCCTCGACTAGCGGGAACGGGAGGGGAGCTGTTTTTT. The chain couples TRBV12-3 or TRBV12-4 to TRBJ2-2; TRBD2 aligns across 11 bases. Unmatched junction bases numbered 11, after V lost 6 bases and J lost 8 bases. The CDR3 is 16 amino acids.

This chain links TRBV25-1 with TRBJ2-4, with TRBD1 matching 7 bases. Germline V gene data show CDR1 as MGHDK and CDR2 as SYGVNS. CDR3 length: 18 residues. With V trimmed by 5 bases and J by 0 bases, 13 bases remained unmatched. CDR3 nucleotides: TGTGCCAGCAGTCCCCTGAAGGGGGCCAACCTAGCCAAAAACATTCAGTACTTC. Its protein is CASSPLKGANLAKNIQYF.

This chain uses TRBV29-1 with TRBJ2-5; weak D call: TRBD1 (5 bases). The germline V gene encodes CDR1 SQVTM and CDR2 ANQGSEA. This CDR3 comprises 12 residues. The V and J ends lost 4 bases and 7 bases respectively, with 13 bases between them. DNA of the CDR3: TGCAGCGTTGTATCCAGGGTCAGGACCCAGTACTTC. It codes for CSVVSRVRTQYF.

Many counts were recorded for this clonotype. The chain employs TRBV3-1 and TRBJ1-5; 8 nucleotides agree with TRBD1. Germline trimming cut 3 bases from V and 0 bases from J; bases unmatched to any gene: 4. CDR3 size: 16 residues. Germline V gene data show CDR1 as LGHDT and CDR2 as YNNKEL (reference sequence). DNA of the CDR3: TGTGCCAGCAGCCACGGACAGGGTTATAGCAATCAGCCCCAGCATTTT. Protein sequence: CASSHGQGYSNQPQHF. The whole variable domain, remainder taken from reference TRBV3-1 and TRBJ1-5, is DTAVSQTPKYLVTQMGNDKSIKCEQNLGHDTMYWYKQDSKKFLKIMFSYNNKELIINETVPNRFSPKSPDKAHLNLHINSLELGDSAVYFCASSHGQGYSNQPQHFGDGTRLSIL.

This clonotype was picked up many times. This chain joins TRBV19 and TRBJ2-5; a possible D gene is TRBD2 (5 bases). Trimming removed 6 bases from V and 5 bases from J, with 16 bases in between. Germline V CDR1 and CDR2: LNHDA, SQIVND (reference sequence). This CDR3 is 14 amino acids long. The CDR3 region is CASRSSSHWETQYF. The CDR3 DNA sequence: TGTGCCAGTAGAAGCTCTAGCCACTGGGAGACCCAGTACTTC. The complete variable domain, with remaining parts taken from reference TRBV19 and TRBJ2-5, reads DGGITQSPKYLFRKEGQNVTLSCEQNLNHDAMYWYRQDPGQGLRLIYYSQIVNDFQKGDIAEGYSVSREKKESFPLTVTSAQKNPTAFYLCASRSSSHWETQYFGPGTRLLVL.

The chain is built from TRBV20-1 and TRBJ2-1; D might be TRBD1 or TRBD2, each matching 5 bases. V was cut by 6 bases and J by 4 bases, with 19 bases left in between. The germline CDR1 and CDR2 sequences are DFQATT and SNEGSKA (reference sequence). The CDR3 covers 15 residues. CDR3 bases: TGCAGTGCCCAAAAGGTGGACACGGGGTACAATGAGCAGTTCTTC. Encoded protein: CSAQKVDTGYNEQFF.

Many counts were recorded for this clonotype. The J gene is TRBJ2-1, the V gene TRBV12-3 or TRBV12-4, with D perhaps TRBD1 (6 bases). V lost 10 bases, J lost 0 bases, and 10 bases lay in between. The CDR3 is 13 residues long. The CDR3 DNA is TGTGCCACCCGAGGGGGCTCCTACAATGAGCAGTTCTTC. This codes for CATRGGSYNEQFF.

This clonotype was counted at least ten times. The chain carries TRBV6-6 and TRBJ2-7; no clear D gene. The CDR3 extends over 13 amino acids. Germline V gives CDR1 MNHNY, CDR2 SVGAGI (reference sequence). V dropped 3 bases and J dropped 2 bases, with 8 bases sitting between them. The CDR3 sequence is CASSYPSAYEQYF. The CDR3 DNA reads TGTGCCAGCAGTTATCCGTCGGCCTACGAGCAGTACTTC.

This chain joins TRBV4-1 and TRBJ2-1; D might be TRBD2 (5 bases). V was pared by 3 bases and J by 8 bases, with 11 bases between. CDR3 length: 13 amino acids. Germline-derived CDR1 and CDR2 are MGHRA and YSYEKL. CDR3: CASSQEDGYEQFF. DNA of the CDR3: TGCGCCAGCAGCCAGGAGGACGGATATGAGCAGTTCTTC.

This clonotype was seen at least ten times. V and J are TRBV7-2 and TRBJ2-1; D uncertain. V dropped 1 base and J dropped 2 bases, with 15 bases sitting between them. Looked up from germline, CDR1 is SGHTA and CDR2 is FQGNSA. This CDR3 has 17 residues. CDR3 protein: CASSLVGGPLTYNEQFF. CDR3 nucleotides: TGTGCCAGCAGCTTAGTCGGCGGACCCCTGACCTACAATGAGCAGTTCTTC. The full variable domain, with the rest looked up from reference TRBV7-2 and TRBJ2-1, is GAGVSQSPSNKVTEKGKDVELRCDPISGHTALYWYRQSLGQGLEFLIYFQGNSAPDKSGLPSDRFSAERTGGSVSTLTIQRTQQEDSAVYLCASSLVGGPLTYNEQFFGPGTRLTVL.

The rearrangement uses TRBV6-1 and TRBJ2-7; D uncertain. This CDR3 comprises 16 residues. Between the trimmed V and J ends, which lost 6 bases and 3 bases, there was a span of 21 bases. Germline V gene data show CDR1 as MNHNS and CDR2 as SASEGT. The CDR3 DNA reads as TGTGCCAGCAGCCCCCCATTGACAAGTAGGTACTACGAGCAGTACTTC. It yields the protein CASSPPLTSRYYEQYF.

This clonotype was seen a few times. The rearrangement links TRBV29-1 to TRBJ2-3; TRBD2 might be the D (6 bases). V was pared by 7 bases and J by 3 bases, with 8 bases between. The CDR3 spans 11 residues. Germline assignment: CDR1 SQVTM and CDR2 ANQGSEA. This chain's CDR3 is CSGGVTDTQYF. The CDR3 nucleotides are TGCAGCGGGGGGGTGACAGATACGCAGTATTTT.

The V gene is TRBV29-1, the J gene TRBJ2-7, with TRBD2 identical over 7 bases. The ends lost 1 base at V and 0 bases at J; junction bases unmatched: 3. Germline assignment: CDR1 SQVTM and CDR2 ANQGSEA. This CDR3 has 14 amino acids. The CDR3 sequence: CSVEGQRDSYEQYF. DNA of the CDR3: TGCAGCGTTGAAGGCCAGCGGGACTCCTACGAGCAGTACTTC.

This clonotype appeared many times. This chain joins TRBV6-2 or TRBV6-3 and TRBJ2-1; 8 nucleotides agree with TRBD2. In germline, CDR1 is MNHEY, CDR2 SVGEGT. This CDR3 is 13 amino acids long. J gave up 6 bases and V 5 bases, and 3 bases lay outside the gene matches. The CDR3 protein is CASSRGLVNEQFF. CDR3 in DNA: TGTGCCAGCAGTAGGGGACTAGTCAATGAGCAGTTCTTC.

This chain uses TRBV6-1 with TRBJ2-1; 9 nucleotides agree with TRBD1. V trimming: 2 bases; J trimming: 5 bases; junction bases outside the gene matches: 4. The CDR3 covers 15 residues. Per germline, CDR1 MNHNS and CDR2 SASEGT. CDR3 amino acids: CASSEWTGVDNEQFF. For the CDR3, the DNA is TGTGCCAGCAGTGAATGGACAGGGGTGGACAATGAGCAGTTCTTC.

This clonotype has at least ten counts. The J gene is TRBJ1-1, the V gene TRBV12-3 or TRBV12-4, with TRBD1 as a possible D gene (6 bases). V lost 4 bases and J lost 4, with 10 bases in between. The CDR3 loop spans 13 amino acids. This CDR3 reads CASSSTGSTEAFF. In nucleotides, the CDR3 is TGTGCCAGCAGTTCTACAGGGTCCACTGAAGCTTTCTTT.

This clonotype was detected only a few times. The chain links TRBV20-1 to TRBJ2-5; D remains unclear. This CDR3 contains 16 residues. CDR1 is DFQATT and CDR2 is SNEGSKA in the germline V gene (reference sequence). Trimming removed 1 base at V and 2 bases at J, with 17 bases between. CDR3 sequence (DNA): TGCAGTGCTAGAGGTTATTCGCGGTCTGGGCAAGAGACCCAGTACTTC. Protein: CSARGYSRSGQETQYF.